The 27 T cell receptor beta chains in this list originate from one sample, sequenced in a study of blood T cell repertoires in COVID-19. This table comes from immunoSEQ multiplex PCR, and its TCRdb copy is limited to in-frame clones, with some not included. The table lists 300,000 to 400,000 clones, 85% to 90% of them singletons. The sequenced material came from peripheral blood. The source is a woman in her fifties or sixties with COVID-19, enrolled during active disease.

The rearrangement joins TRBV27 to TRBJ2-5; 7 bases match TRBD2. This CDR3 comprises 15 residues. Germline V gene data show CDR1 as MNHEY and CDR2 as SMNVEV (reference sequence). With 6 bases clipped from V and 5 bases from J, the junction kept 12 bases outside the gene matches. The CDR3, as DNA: TGTGCCAGCAGCCGGGGGGACGGTGTTTCGGAGACCCAGTACTTC. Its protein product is CASSRGDGVSETQYF.

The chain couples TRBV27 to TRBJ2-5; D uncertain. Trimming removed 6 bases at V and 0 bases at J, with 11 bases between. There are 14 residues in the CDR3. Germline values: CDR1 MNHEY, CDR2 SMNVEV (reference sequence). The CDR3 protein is CASSLTVNQETQYF. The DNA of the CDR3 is TGTGCCAGCAGCCTCACAGTTAACCAAGAGACCCAGTACTTC.

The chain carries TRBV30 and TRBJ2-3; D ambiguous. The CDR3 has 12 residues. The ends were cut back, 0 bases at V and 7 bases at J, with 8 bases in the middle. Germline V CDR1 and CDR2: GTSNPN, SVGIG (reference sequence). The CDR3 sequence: CAWSVGGNTQYF. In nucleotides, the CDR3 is TGTGCCTGGAGTGTTGGCGGTAATACGCAGTATTTT. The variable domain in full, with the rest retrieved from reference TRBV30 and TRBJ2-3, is SQTIHQWPATLVQPVGSPLSLECTVEGTSNPNLYWYRQAAGRGLQLLFYSVGIGQISSEVPQNLSASRPQDRQFILSSKKLLLSDSGFYLCAWSVGGNTQYFGPGTRLTVL.

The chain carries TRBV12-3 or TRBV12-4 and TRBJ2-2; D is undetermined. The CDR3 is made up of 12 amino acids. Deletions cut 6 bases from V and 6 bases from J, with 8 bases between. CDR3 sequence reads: CASRADSGELFF. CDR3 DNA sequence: TGTGCCAGCAGAGCAGACTCCGGGGAGCTGTTTTTT.

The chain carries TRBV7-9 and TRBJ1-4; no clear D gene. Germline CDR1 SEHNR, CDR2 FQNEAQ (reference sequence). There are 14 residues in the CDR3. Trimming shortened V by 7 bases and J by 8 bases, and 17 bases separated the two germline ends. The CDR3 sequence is CASTTGGRGEKLFF. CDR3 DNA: TGTGCCAGCACCACTGGAGGAAGAGGCGAAAAACTGTTTTTT.

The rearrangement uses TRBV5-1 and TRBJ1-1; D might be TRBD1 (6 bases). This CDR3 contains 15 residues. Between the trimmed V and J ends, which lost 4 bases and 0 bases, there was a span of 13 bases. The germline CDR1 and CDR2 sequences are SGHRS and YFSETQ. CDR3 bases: TGCGCCAGCAGCCTTATCAGGGGCATGAACACTGAAGCTTTCTTT. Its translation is CASSLIRGMNTEAFF.

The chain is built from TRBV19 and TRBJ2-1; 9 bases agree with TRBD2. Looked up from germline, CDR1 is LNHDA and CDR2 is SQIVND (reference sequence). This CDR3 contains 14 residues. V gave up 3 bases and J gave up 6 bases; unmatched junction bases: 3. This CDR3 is CASSMLAGSNEQFF. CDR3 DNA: TGTGCCAGTAGTATGCTAGCGGGAAGCAATGAGCAGTTCTTC.

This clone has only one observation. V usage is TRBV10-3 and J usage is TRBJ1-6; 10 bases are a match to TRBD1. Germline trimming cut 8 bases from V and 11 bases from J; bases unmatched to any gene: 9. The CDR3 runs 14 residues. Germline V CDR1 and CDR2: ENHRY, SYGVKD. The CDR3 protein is CAIRPGTGEPPLHF. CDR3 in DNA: TGTGCCATCCGTCCCGGGACAGGGGAACCACCCCTCCACTTT.

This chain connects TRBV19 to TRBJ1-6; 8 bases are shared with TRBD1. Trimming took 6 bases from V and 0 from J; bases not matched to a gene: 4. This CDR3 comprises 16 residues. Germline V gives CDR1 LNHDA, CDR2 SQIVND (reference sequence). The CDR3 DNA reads TGTGCCAGTAGAGACGACAGGGGCTCCTATAATTCACCCCTCCACTTT. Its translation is CASRDDRGSYNSPLHF. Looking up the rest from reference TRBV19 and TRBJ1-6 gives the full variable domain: DGGITQSPKYLFRKEGQNVTLSCEQNLNHDAMYWYRQDPGQGLRLIYYSQIVNDFQKGDIAEGYSVSREKKESFPLTVTSAQKNPTAFYLCASRDDRGSYNSPLHFGNGTRLTVT.

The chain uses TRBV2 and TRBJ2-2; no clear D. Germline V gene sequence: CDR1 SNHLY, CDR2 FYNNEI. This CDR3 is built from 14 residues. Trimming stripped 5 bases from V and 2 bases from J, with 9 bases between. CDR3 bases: TGTGCCAGCAGTCAAAGACAAAACACCGGGGAGCTGTTTTTT. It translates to CASSQRQNTGELFF. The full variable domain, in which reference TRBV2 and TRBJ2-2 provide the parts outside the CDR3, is EPEVTQTPSHQVTQMGQEVILRCVPISNHLYFYWYRQILGQKVEFLVSFYNNEISEKSEIFDDQFSVERPDGSNFTLKIRSTKLEDSAMYFCASSQRQNTGELFFGEGSRLTVL.

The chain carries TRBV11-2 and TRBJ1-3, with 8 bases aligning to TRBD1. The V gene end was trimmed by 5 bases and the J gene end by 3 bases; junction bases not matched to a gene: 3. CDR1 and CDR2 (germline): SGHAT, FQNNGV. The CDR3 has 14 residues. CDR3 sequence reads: CASSGQGFGNTIYF. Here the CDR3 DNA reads TGTGCCAGCAGCGGACAGGGTTTTGGAAACACCATATATTTT.

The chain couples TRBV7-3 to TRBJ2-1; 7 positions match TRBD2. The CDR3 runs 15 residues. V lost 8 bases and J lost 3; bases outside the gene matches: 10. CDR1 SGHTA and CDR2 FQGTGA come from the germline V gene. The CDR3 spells CASSVRGGSYNEQFF. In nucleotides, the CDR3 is TGTGCCAGCTCTGTCCGCGGCGGGAGCTACAATGAGCAGTTCTTC.

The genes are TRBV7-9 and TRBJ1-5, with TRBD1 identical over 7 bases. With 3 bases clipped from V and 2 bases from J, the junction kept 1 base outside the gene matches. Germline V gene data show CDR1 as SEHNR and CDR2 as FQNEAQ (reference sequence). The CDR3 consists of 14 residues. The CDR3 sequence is CASSFTGGNQPQHF. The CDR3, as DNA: TGTGCCAGCAGCTTTACAGGGGGCAATCAGCCCCAGCATTTT.

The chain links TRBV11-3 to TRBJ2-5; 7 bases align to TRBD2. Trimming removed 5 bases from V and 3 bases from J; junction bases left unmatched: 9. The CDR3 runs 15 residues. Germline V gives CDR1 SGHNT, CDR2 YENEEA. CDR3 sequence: CASSRGGRVEETQYF. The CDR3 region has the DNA TGTGCCAGCAGCCGTGGGGGGAGGGTTGAAGAGACCCAGTACTTC.

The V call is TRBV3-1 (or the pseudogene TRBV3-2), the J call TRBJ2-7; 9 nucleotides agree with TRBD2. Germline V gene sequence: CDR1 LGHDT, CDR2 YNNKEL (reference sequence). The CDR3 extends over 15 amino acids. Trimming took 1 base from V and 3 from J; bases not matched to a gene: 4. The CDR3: CASSQVAGGVYEQYF. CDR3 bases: TGTGCCAGCAGCCAAGTGGCGGGGGGGGTCTACGAGCAGTACTTC.

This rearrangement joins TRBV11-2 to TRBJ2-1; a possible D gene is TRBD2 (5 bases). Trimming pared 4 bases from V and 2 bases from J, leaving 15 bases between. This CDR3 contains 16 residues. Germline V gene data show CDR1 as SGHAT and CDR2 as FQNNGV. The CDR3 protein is CASSSAGGLTYNEQFF. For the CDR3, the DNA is TGTGCCAGCAGCTCCGCGGGCGGTCTAACCTACAATGAGCAGTTCTTC. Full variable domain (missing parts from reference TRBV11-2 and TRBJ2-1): EAGVAQSPRYKIIEKRQSVAFWCNPISGHATLYWYQQILGQGPKLLIQFQNNGVVDDSQLPKDRFSAERLKGVDSTLKIQPAKLEDSAVYLCASSSAGGLTYNEQFFGPGTRLTVL.

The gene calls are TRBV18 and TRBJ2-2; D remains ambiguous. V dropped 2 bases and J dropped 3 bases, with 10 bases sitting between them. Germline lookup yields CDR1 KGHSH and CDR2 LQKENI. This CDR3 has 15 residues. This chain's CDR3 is CASSPNGRDTGELFF. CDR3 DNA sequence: TGTGCCAGCTCACCAAATGGTCGGGACACCGGGGAGCTGTTTTTT.

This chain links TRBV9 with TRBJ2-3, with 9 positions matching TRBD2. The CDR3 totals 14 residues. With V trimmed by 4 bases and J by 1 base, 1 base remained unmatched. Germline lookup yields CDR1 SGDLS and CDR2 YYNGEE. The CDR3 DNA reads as TGTGCCAGCAGCTCTAGCGGGGGCACAGATACGCAGTATTTT. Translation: CASSSSGGTDTQYF.

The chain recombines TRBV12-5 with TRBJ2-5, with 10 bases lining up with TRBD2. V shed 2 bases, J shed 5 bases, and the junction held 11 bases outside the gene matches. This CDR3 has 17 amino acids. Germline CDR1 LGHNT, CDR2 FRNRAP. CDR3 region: CASGLTRASGRRETQYF. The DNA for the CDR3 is TGTGCTAGTGGTTTGACGCGGGCTAGCGGGAGACGTGAGACCCAGTACTTC.

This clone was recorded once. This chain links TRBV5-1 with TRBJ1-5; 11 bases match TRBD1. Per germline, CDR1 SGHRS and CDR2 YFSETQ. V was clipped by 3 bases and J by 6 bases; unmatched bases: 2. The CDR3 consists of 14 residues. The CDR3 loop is CASSSGTGGQPQHF. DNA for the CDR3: TGCGCCAGCAGCTCTGGGACAGGGGGTCAGCCCCAGCATTTT.

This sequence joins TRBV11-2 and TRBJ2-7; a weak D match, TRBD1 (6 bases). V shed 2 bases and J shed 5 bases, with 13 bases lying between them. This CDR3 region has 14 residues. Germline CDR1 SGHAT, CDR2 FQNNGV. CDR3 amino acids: CASSLSPGHHEQYF. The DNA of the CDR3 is TGTGCCAGCAGCTTATCCCCGGGACACCACGAGCAGTACTTC.

The DNA of the CDR3 is TGCGCCAGCAGCCAACAGGGTTGGTATGGCTACACCTTC. This sequence encodes CASSQQGWYGYTF. This chain links TRBV4-1 with TRBJ1-2, with a tentative D call TRBD1 (5 bases). This CDR3 contains 13 residues. Germline-derived CDR1 and CDR2 are MGHRA and YSYEKL. V shed 2 bases and J shed 5 bases, with 9 bases lying between them.

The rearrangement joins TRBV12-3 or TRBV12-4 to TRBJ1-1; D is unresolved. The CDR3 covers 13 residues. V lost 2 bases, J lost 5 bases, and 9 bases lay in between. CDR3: CASSLSRFTEAFF. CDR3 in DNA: TGTGCCAGCAGTTTATCGCGGTTTACTGAAGCTTTCTTT.

CDR3 region: CASSRQGYNEQFF. The CDR3 region has the DNA TGTGCCAGCAGCCGACAGGGCTACAATGAGCAGTTCTTC. The chain is built from TRBV5-4 and TRBJ2-1; TRBD1 matches 7 bases. The CDR3 is made up of 13 amino acids. The ends lost 4 bases at V and 3 bases at J; junction bases unmatched: 1. The germline V gene encodes CDR1 SGHNT and CDR2 YYREEE (reference sequence).

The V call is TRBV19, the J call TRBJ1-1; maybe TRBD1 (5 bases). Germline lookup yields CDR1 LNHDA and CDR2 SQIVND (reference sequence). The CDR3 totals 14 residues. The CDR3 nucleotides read TGTGCTGCGTCGGGGGGAAGAATGAACACTGAAGCTTTCTTT. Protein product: CAASGGRMNTEAFF.

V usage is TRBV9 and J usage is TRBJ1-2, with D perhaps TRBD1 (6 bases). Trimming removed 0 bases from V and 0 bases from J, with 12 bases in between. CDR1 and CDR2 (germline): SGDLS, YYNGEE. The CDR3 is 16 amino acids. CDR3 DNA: TGTGCCAGCAGCGTAGTGCCAGGGGACGCTAACTATGGCTACACCTTC. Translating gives CASSVVPGDANYGYTF.

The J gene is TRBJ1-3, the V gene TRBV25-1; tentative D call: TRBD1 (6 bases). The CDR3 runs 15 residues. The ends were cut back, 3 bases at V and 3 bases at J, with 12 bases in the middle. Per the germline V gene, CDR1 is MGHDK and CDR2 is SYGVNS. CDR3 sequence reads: CASSDAGTNGNTIYF. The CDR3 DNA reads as TGTGCCAGCAGTGATGCCGGGACAAATGGAAACACCATATATTTT.